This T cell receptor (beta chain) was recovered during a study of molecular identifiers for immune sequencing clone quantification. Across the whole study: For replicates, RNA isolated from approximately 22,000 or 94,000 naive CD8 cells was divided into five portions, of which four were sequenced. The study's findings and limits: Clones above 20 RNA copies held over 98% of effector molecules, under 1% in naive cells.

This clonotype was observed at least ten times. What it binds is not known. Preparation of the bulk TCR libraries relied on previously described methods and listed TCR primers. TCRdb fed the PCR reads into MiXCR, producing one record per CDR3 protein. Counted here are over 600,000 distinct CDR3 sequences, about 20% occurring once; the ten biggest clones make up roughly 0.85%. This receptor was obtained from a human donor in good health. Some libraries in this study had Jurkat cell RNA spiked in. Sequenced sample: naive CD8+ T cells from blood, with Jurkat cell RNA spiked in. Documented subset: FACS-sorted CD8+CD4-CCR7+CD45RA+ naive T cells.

The CDR3 bases are TGTGCCAGCAGCGTAGAAGGGGGCCGGCCAGGGGGGATACAGGAGACCCAGTACTTC. Encoded protein: CASSVEGGRPGGIQETQYF. The V and J genes are TRBV9 and TRBJ2-5; D is perhaps TRBD1 (7 bases). The CDR3 is 19 residues long. The germline CDR1 and CDR2 sequences are SGDLS and YYNGEE. The germline V and J ends were trimmed by 0 bases and 5 bases, with 26 bases remaining between them. The complete variable domain, with remaining parts taken from reference TRBV9 and TRBJ2-5, reads DSGVTQTPKHLITATGQRVTLRCSPRSGDLSVYWYQQSLDQGLQFLIQYYNGEERAKGNILERFSAQQFPDLHSELNLSSLELGDSALYFCASSVEGGRPGGIQETQYFGPGTRLLVL.